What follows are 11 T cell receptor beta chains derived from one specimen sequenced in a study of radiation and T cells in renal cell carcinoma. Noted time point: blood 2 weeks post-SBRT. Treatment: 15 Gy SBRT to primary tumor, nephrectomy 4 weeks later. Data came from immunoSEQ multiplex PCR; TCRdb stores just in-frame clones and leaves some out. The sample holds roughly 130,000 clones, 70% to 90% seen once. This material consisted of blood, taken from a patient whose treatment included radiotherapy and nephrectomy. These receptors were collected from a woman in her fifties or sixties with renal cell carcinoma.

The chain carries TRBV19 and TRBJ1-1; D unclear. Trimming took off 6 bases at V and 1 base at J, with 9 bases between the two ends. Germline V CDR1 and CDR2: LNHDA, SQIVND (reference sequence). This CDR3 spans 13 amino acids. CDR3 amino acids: CASSQTKNTEAFF. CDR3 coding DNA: TGTGCCAGTAGCCAGACAAAGAACACTGAAGCTTTCTTT.

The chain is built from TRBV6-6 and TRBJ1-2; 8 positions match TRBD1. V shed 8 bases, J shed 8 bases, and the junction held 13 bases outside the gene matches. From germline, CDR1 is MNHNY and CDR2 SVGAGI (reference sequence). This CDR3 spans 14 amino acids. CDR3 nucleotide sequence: TGTGCCAGCGGACATCCGGGACAGGTTGCGGGCTACACCTTC. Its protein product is CASGHPGQVAGYTF.

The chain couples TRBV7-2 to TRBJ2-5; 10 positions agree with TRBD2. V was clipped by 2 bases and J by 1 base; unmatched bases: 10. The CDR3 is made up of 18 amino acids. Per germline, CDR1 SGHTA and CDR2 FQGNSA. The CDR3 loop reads CASSLNVWTSGPQETQYF. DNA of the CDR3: TGTGCCAGCAGCTTAAATGTGTGGACTAGCGGCCCCCAAGAGACCCAGTACTTC.

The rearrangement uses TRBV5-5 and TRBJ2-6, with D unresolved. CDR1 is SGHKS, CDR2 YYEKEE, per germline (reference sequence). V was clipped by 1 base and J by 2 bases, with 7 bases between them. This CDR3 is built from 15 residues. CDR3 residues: CASSLPLPGANVLTF. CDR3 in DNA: TGTGCCAGCAGCTTGCCCCTCCCTGGGGCCAACGTCCTGACTTTC.

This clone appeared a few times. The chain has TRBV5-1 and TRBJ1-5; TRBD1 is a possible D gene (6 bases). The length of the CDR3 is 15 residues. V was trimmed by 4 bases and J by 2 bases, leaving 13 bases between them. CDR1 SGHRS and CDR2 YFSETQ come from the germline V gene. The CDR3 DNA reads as TGCGCCAGCAGCATACAGGGAGGAGGCAATCAGCCCCAGCATTTT. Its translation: CASSIQGGGNQPQHF.

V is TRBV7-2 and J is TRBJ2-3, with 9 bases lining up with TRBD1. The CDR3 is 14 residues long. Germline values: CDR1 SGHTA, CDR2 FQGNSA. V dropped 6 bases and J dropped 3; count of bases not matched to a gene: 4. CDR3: CASRQGATTDTQYF. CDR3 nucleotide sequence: TGTGCCAGCAGACAGGGGGCTACGACAGATACGCAGTATTTT. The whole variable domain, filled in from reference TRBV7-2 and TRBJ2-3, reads GAGVSQSPSNKVTEKGKDVELRCDPISGHTALYWYRQSLGQGLEFLIYFQGNSAPDKSGLPSDRFSAERTGGSVSTLTIQRTQQEDSAVYLCASRQGATTDTQYFGPGTRLTVL.

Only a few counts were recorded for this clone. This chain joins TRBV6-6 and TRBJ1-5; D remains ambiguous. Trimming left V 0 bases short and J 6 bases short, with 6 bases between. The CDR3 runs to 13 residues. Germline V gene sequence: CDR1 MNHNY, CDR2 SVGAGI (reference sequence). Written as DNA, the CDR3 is TGTGCCAGCAGTTACTCAGTTTCTCAGCCCCAGCATTTT. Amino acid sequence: CASSYSVSQPQHF.

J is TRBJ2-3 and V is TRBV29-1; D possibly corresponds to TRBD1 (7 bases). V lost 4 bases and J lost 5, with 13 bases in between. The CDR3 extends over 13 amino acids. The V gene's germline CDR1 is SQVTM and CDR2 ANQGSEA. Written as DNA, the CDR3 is TGCAGCGTTGTTCCCAGGGGGGTAGATACGCAGTATTTT. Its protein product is CSVVPRGVDTQYF.

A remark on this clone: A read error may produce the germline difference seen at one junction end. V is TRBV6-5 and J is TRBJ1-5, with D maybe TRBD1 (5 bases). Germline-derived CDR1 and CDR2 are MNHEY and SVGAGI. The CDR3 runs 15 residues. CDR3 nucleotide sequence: TGTGCCAGCAGCTCCAAGCTAGGACATCATCAGCCCCAGCGTTTT. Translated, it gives CASSSKLGHHQPQRF.

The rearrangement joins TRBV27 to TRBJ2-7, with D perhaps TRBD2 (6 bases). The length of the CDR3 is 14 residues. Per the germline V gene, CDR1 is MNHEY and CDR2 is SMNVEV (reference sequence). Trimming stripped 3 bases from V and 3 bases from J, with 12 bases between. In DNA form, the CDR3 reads TGTGCCAGCAGTTTGAGCCGGGGGAACTACGAGCAGTACTTC. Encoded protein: CASSLSRGNYEQYF.

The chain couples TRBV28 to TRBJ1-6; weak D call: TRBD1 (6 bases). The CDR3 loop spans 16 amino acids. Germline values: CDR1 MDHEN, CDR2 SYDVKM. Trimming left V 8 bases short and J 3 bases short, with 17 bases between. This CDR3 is CASCKRGQLYNSPLHF. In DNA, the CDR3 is TGTGCCAGCTGCAAACGAGGACAGCTCTATAATTCACCCCTCCACTTT.